Listed below are T cell receptor beta chains from one sample, sequenced in a study of blood T cells in healthy people across ages. TCRdb passed the 5' RACE reads through MiXCR, listing each CDR3 protein once. The table includes about 720,000 distinct CDR3 sequences, about a fifth detected once. The sequenced sample consisted of blood. Source of these receptors: an older man in good health. Both conserved end residues are part of each CDR3. Fields, in order: V gene, D gene, clone size, J gene, CDR3 DNA, CDR3 protein. D genes are given only for firm matches. The size entry is marked missing in some rows and otherwise reads once, few, many or a size class.

>TRBV3-1|.|.|TRBJ2-3
TGTGCCAGCAGCCAAGATCCGCCTACCCGAACACCCACAGATACGCAGTATTTT
CASSQDPPTRTPTDTQYF
>TRBV7-2|TRBD1|.|TRBJ2-1
TGTGCCAGCAGCTTAAGGACAGGGGGTGGTAATGAGCAGTTCTTC
CASSLRTGGGNEQFF
>TRBV18|.|.|TRBJ1-2
TGTGCCAGCTCACCAGCTCGTTTGGGTACAGGGCCTAACTATGGCTACACCTTC
CASSPARLGTGPNYGYTF
>TRBV12-3/TRBV12-4|TRBD1|few|TRBJ1-4
TGTGCCAGCAGTTTAGGAGTCGACAGGGGTCAGGAAAAACTGTTTTTT
CASSLGVDRGQEKLFF
>TRBV29-1|TRBD1|few|TRBJ2-2
TGCAGCATCGGACAGGGGGCTCCCGGGGAGCTGTTTTTT
CSIGQGAPGELFF
>TRBV7-6|.|.|TRBJ2-7
TGTGCCAGCAGCTTAGCGAGTCGGGGTCGGGAGCAGTACTTC
CASSLASRGREQYF
>TRBV12-3/TRBV12-4|TRBD1|few|TRBJ2-1
TGTGCCAGCACCCTGGGACAGTCGGAGCAGTTCTTC
CASTLGQSEQFF
>TRBV7-7|TRBD2|many|TRBJ2-1
TGTGCCAGCAGCTTAGGACTAGCGGGGGACAATGAGCAGTTCTTC
CASSLGLAGDNEQFF
>TRBV12-3/TRBV12-4|.|.|TRBJ2-5
TGTGCCAGCAGGAAAGGGGGGGGTGTTGAGACCCAGTACTTC
CASRKGGGVETQYF
>TRBV7-2|.|few|TRBJ2-4
TGTGCCAGCAGCTTAGCAGGGCCCTACAAAAACATTCAGTACTTC
CASSLAGPYKNIQYF
>TRBV6-1|.|.|TRBJ1-3
TGTGCCAGCAGTACCAGTAAGTCCTCGACCGAATCCTTCTCTGGAAACACCATATATTTT
CASSTSKSSTESFSGNTIYF
>TRBV30|TRBD1|.|TRBJ1-2
TGTGCTGGCTCGACAGGGAACTATGGCTACACCTTC
CAGSTGNYGYTF
>TRBV6-2/TRBV6-3|.|many|TRBJ1-6
TGTGCCAGCAGTATCCTCGATAATTCACCCCTCCACTTT
CASSILDNSPLHF
>TRBV24-1|.|.|TRBJ1-4
TGTGCCACCAGTGACCCGACACAACCTAATGAAAAACTGTTTTTT
CATSDPTQPNEKLFF
>TRBV5-1|.|.|TRBJ2-4
TGCGCCAGCAGCTTGGAAGGGGATGGGGCCAAAAACATTCAGTACTTC
CASSLEGDGAKNIQYF
>TRBV6-4|.|.|TRBJ2-3
TGTGCCAGCAGTGAAAGGGGGGAGACAGATACGCAGTATTTT
CASSERGETDTQYF
>TRBV12-3/TRBV12-4|.|.|TRBJ1-2
TGTGCCAGCAGTTTGGCCCTTGGGGGAATCTATGGCTACACCTTC
CASSLALGGIYGYTF